This entry is about one TCR beta chain. Authors' processing steps: It was from reference gene primer amplification that nucleated cell counts were estimated. Method: immunoSEQ multiplex PCR; TCRdb's copy keeps in-frame clones and lacks some. That table supplies the V and J calls and clone size; D and trimming were determined from the DNA. The sample contains roughly 78,000 clones, over 80% of which appear only once. This entry belongs to a study of blood T cell repertoires in COVID-19. About the research overall: The study drew acute and convalescent COVID-19 samples from the United States, Italy and Spain. Sources were T cells, B-cell-depleted T cells, or PBMCs; the material itself was cDNA or gDNA.

Germline-derived CDR1 and CDR2 are SQVTM and ANQGSEA. V was pared by 7 bases and J by 2 bases, with 14 bases between. The length of the CDR3 is 13 residues. Sequencing used peripheral blood. This TCR was sampled from an elderly woman with acute or convalescent COVID-19. The chain joins TRBV29-1 to TRBJ1-2; TRBD1 is a possible D gene (5 bases). In DNA form, the CDR3 reads TGCAGCGCCGGGACTCTTTCCAACTATGGCTACACCTTC. Translated, it gives CSAGTLSNYGYTF. Full variable domain (missing parts from reference TRBV29-1 and TRBJ1-2): SAVISQKPSRDICQRGTSLTIQCQVDSQVTMMFWYRQQPGQSLTLIATANQGSEATYESGFVIDKFPISRPNLTFSTLTVSNMSPEDSSIYLCSAGTLSNYGYTFGSGTRLTVV.